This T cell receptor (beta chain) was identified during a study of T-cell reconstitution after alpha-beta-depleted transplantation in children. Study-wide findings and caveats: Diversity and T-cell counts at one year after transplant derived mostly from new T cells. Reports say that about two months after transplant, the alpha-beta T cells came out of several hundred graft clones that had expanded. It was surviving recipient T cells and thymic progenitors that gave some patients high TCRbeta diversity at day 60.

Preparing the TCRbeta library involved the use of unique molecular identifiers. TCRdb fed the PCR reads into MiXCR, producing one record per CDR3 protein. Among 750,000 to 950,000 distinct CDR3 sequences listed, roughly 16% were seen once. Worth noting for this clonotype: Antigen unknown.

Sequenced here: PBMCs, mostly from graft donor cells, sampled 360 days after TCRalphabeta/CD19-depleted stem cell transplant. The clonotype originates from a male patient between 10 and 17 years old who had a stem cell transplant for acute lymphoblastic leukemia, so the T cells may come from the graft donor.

This CDR3 is CSVEDQVGVSGNTIYF. In DNA form, the CDR3 reads TGCAGCGTTGAAGATCAGGTGGGCGTCTCTGGAAACACCATATATTTT. V and J are TRBV29-1 and TRBJ1-3; D gene uncertain. The germline V gene has CDR1 SQVTM and CDR2 ANQGSEA. V shed 0 bases and J shed 0 bases, with 12 bases lying between them. There are 16 residues in the CDR3.